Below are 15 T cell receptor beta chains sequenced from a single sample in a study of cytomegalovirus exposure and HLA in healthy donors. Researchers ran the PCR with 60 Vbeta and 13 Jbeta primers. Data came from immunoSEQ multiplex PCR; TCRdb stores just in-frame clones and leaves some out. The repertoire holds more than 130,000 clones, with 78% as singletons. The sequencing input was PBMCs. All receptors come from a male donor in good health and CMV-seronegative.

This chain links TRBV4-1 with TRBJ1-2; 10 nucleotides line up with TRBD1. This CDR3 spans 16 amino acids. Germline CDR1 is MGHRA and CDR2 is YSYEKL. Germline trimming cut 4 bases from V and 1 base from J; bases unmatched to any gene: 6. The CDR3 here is CASSPPGQGFNYGYTF. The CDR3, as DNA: TGCGCCAGCAGCCCCCCGGGACAGGGGTTTAACTATGGCTACACCTTC.

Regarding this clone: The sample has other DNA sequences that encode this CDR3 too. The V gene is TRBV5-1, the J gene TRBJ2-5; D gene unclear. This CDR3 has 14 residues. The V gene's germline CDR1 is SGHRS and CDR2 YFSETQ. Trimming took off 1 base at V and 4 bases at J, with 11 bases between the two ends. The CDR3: CASSLSSGRETQYF. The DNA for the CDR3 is TGCGCCAGCAGCTTGAGTTCTGGGCGAGAGACCCAGTACTTC. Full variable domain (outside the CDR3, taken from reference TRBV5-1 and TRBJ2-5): KAGVTQTPRYLIKTRGQQVTLSCSPISGHRSVSWYQQTPGQGLQFLFEYFSETQRNKGNFPGRFSGRQFSNSRSEMNVSTLELGDSALYLCASSLSSGRETQYFGPGTRLLVL.

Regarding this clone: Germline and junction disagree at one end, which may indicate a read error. The CDR3: CASSTRRARYNEQFF. The CDR3 DNA reads TGTGCTAGCAGCACAAGGAGGGCCCGCTACAATGAGCAGTTCTTC. V gene TRBV7-7 combines with J gene TRBJ2-1; D may be TRBD2 (6 bases). The germline CDR1 and CDR2 sequences are SSHAT and FNYEAQ (reference sequence). The CDR3 consists of 15 residues.

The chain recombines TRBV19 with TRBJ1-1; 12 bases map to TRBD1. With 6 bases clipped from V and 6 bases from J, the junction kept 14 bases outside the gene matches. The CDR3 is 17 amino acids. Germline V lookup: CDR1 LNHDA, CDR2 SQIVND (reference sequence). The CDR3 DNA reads TGTGCCAGTAGGCCGTGGTCCGCAAGGGACAGGGGGCCTGAAGCTTTCTTT. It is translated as CASRPWSARDRGPEAFF.

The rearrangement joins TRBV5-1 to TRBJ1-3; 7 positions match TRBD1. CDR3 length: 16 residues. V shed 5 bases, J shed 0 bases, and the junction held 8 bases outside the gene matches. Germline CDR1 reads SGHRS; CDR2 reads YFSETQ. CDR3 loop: CASRNYGTDSGNTIYF. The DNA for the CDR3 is TGCGCCAGCAGAAATTACGGGACAGACTCTGGAAACACCATATATTTT.

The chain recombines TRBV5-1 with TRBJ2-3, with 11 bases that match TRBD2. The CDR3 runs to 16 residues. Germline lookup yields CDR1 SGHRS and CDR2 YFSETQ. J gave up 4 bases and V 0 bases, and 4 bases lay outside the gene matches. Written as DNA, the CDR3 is TGCGCCAGCAGCTTGGAGCTAGCGGGAGGTGCAGATACGCAGTATTTT. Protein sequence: CASSLELAGGADTQYF.

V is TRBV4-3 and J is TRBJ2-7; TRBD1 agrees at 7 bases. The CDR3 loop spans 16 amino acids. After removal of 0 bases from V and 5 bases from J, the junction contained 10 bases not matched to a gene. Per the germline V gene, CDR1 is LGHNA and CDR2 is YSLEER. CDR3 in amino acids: CASSQELFGTADEQYF. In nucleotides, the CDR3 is TGCGCCAGCAGCCAAGAACTTTTCGGGACAGCCGACGAGCAGTACTTC.

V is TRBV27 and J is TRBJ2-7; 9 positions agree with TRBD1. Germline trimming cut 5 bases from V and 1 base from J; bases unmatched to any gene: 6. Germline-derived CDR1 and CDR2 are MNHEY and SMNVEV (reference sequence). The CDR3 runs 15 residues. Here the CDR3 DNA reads TGTGCCAGCAGTCGGACAGGGGCACAGTCCTACGAGCAGTACTTC. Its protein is CASSRTGAQSYEQYF.

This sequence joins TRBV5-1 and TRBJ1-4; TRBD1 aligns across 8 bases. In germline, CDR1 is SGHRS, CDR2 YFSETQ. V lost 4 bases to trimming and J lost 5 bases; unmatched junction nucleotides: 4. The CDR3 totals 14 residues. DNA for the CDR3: TGCGCCAGCAGCCGGACAGGGACCAATGAAAAACTGTTTTTT. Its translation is CASSRTGTNEKLFF.

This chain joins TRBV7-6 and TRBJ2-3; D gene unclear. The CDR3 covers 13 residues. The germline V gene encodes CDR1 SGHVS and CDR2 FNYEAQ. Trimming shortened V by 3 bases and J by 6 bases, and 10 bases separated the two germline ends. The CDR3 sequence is CASSFQERDTQYF. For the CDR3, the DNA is TGTGCCAGCAGCTTTCAAGAACGGGATACGCAGTATTTT.

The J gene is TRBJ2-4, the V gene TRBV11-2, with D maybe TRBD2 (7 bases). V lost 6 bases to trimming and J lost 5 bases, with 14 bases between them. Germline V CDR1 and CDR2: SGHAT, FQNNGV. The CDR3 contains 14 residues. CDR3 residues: CASRSGGRENIQYF. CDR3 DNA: TGTGCCAGCAGGTCCGGGGGGCGGGAAAACATTCAGTACTTC.

The CDR3 DNA reads TGTGCCAGCAGCCGGGACAGAGTTAATGAAAAACTGTTTTTT. It specifies CASSRDRVNEKLFF. The rearrangement joins TRBV5-4 to TRBJ1-4, with TRBD1 matching 7 bases. Germline loops: CDR1 SGHNT, CDR2 YYREEE (reference sequence). The CDR3 sequence is 14 residues long. Unmatched junction bases numbered 4, after V lost 4 bases and J lost 4 bases.

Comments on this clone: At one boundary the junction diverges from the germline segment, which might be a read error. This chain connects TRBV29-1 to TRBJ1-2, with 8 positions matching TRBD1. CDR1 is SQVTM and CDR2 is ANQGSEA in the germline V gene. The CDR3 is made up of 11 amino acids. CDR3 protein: CSVTGDYGYPF. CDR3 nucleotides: TGCAGCGTGACAGGGGATTATGGCTACCCCTTC.

The CDR3 protein is CASSHRQGNHYGYTF. The CDR3 region has the DNA TGCGCCAGCAGCCACAGACAGGGAAATCACTATGGCTACACCTTC. The V gene is TRBV4-1, the J gene TRBJ1-2; TRBD1 matches 7 bases. The germline V gene encodes CDR1 MGHRA and CDR2 YSYEKL. V lost 3 bases and J lost 3; bases outside the gene matches: 7. The CDR3 is made up of 15 amino acids.

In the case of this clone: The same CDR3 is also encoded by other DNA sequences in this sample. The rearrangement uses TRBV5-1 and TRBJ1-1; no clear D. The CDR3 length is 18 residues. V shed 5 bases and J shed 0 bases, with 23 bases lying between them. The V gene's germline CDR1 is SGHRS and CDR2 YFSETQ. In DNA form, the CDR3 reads TGCGCCAGCAGTACGGGGTCGGGCCTCCTTAACTTGAACACTGAAGCTTTCTTT. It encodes CASSTGSGLLNLNTEAFF.